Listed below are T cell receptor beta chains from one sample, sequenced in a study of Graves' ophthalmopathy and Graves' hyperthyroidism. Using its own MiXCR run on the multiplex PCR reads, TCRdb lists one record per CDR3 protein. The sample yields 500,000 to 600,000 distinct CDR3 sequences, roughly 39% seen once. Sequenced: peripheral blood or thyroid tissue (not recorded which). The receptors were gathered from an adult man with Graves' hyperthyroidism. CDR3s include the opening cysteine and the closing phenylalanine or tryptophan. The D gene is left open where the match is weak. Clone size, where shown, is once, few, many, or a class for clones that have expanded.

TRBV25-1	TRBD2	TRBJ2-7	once	TGTGCCAGCAGTTTGAGCGGGGTCATGAACTACGAGCAGTACTTC	CASSLSGVMNYEQYF
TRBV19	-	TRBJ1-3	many	TGTGCCATCGGAGGGAGCTCTGGAAACACCATATATTTT	CAIGGSSGNTIYF
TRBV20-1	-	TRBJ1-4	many	TGCAGTGCTACCACAGGGACCGCTAATGAAAAACTGTTTTTT	CSATTGTANEKLFF
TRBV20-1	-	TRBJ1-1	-	TGCAGTACTAGAGCGGCGGCGAACACTGAAGCTTTCTTT	CSTRAAANTEAFF
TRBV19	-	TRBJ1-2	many	TGTGCCAGTAGTATAACCTCCGCGATCTATGGCTACACCTTC	CASSITSAIYGYTF
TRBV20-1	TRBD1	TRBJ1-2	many	TGCAGTGCTAGAGATTTTCAGGGGGGGGACTATGGCTACACCTTC	CSARDFQGGDYGYTF
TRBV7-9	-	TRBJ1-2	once	TGTGCCTCCGGCGAGGGGGGGGGCGATGGCTACACCTTC	CASGEGGGDGYTF
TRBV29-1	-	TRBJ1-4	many	TGCAGCGTTACAAAGGAAAAACTGTTTTTT	CSVTKEKLFF
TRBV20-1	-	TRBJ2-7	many	TGCAGTGCAAAAACGGAGGGGCCCATACCCTACGAGCAGTACTTC	CSAKTEGPIPYEQYF
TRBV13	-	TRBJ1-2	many	TGTGCCAGCAGCTTCCGCGGGGGGGACTATGGCTACACCTTC	CASSFRGGDYGYTF
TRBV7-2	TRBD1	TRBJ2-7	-	TGTGCCAGCAGCTTAGATAACAGGGGGGAGCAGTACTTC	CASSLDNRGEQYF
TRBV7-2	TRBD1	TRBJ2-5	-	TGTGCCAGCAGCTCGCGGCTAGGGGGCAAAGAGACCCAGTACTTC	CASSSRLGGKETQYF
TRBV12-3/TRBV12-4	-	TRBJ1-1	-	TGTGCCAGCAGAGGGGGAGGAGGTGAAGCTTTCTTT	CASRGGGGEAFF
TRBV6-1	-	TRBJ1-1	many	TGTGCCAGCAGATTTAAGGGAGGCGGTGAAGCTTTCTTT	CASRFKGGGEAFF
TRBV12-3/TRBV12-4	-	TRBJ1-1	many	TGTGCCAGCAGTACAGGGATCACTGAAGCTTTCTTT	CASSTGITEAFF
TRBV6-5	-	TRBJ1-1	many	TGTGCCAGCAGTTACGCGGGGTCGAACACTGAAGCTTTCTTT	CASSYAGSNTEAFF
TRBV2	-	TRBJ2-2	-	TGTGCCAGCAGTTTATCCCCCCAGAAGCCTTTGACCGGGGAGCTGTTTTTT	CASSLSPQKPLTGELFF
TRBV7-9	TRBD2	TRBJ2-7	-	TGTGCCAGCAGCGAAGCGGGAGGGGGGTACGAGCAGTACTTC	CASSEAGGGYEQYF